Sequencing of this T cell receptor beta chain was carried out in a study of blood T cell repertoires in COVID-19. The overall study: Acute and convalescent COVID-19 samples came from the United States, Italy and Spain. Nucleic acid was either cDNA or gDNA, and it came from T cells, B-cell-depleted T cells, or PBMCs.

Authors' processing steps: Nucleated cell number was recorded as an estimate derived from reference gene primer amplification. Here immunoSEQ multiplex PCR was the method, and the copy in TCRdb shows in-frame clones only, minus some. The D gene and trimming were derived from the DNA, and the V and J assignments and clone size from that table. The sample has approximately 27,000 clones, around 87% seen once. After removal of 5 bases from V and 8 bases from J, the junction contained 11 bases not matched to a gene. This CDR3 contains 15 residues. Per the germline V gene, CDR1 is MDHEN and CDR2 is SYDVKM.

The TCR comes from a man between 60 and 70 years old with acute or convalescent COVID-19. The material sequenced was peripheral blood. The chain carries TRBV28 and TRBJ2-1; 8 bases map to TRBD1. DNA for the CDR3: TGTGCCAGCAGTCCCCTAGGACAGGGTAACGATGAGCAGTTCTTC. It translates to CASSPLGQGNDEQFF.